This T cell receptor beta chain was captured by sequencing in a study of technical replicates of blood from several donors. This clone was observed a single time. The V gene's germline CDR1 is SEHNR and CDR2 FQNEAQ (reference sequence). The CDR3 contains 17 residues. Trimming pared 5 bases from V and 1 base from J, leaving 19 bases between. Libraries were prepared by immunoSEQ multiplex PCR; TCRdb keeps only in-frame clonotypes and omits some of them. The table lists approximately 70,000 clones, about 98% of them singletons. The sample taken for sequencing was T cells isolated from PBMCs. The sequence came from a human donor in good health. This chain connects TRBV7-9 to TRBJ2-3; D ambiguous. The CDR3 protein is CASSPTSTTQRTDTQYF. CDR3 coding DNA: TGTGCCAGCAGCCCTACTTCGACAACTCAACGCACAGATACGCAGTATTTT.